This is a list of T cell receptor beta chains from one sample in a study of OX40 agonist ivuxolimab in advanced cancers. Assay used: immunoSEQ multiplex PCR; TCRdb lists only in-frame clones, some missing. The table lists about 73,000 clones, about 89% of them singletons, with around 0.7% in the top ten. The sequencing here drew on CD4+ or CD8+ T cells sorted from blood, taken in a trial of the OX40 agonist ivuxolimab. These receptors all stem from an adult with an advanced solid tumor such as melanoma, head and neck, liver or kidney cancer. CDR3s leave out the opening cysteine and the closing phenylalanine or tryptophan.

TRBV5-1 ASSLAGPLTGELF
TRBV11-2 ASSSRTMRGMETQY
TRBV4-3 ASSQGRTNEQF
TRBV6-5 ASSPPRGQGTEQY
TRBV28 ASSLPGGIIQTQY
TRBV30 AWSASRRITNVLT
TRBV6-6 ASRGTGDEQY
TRBV5-1 ASSLAVGTGSYNEQF
TRBV2 ASSGDRGSSTDTQY
TRBV28 AGEGYT
TRBV7-9 ASSREGRVVRRANVLT
TRBV19 ASLLAGAFRHTGELF
TRBV6-6 ASSSLGLSYEQY
TRBV7-8 ASSFRPTASEAF
TRBV9 ASSVNWGDKGYT
TRBV19 ASSPGNTIY
TRBV11-3 ASSPSSGGMGEQF
TRBV7-2 ASSLAPGGRTDTQY
TRBV29-1 SVSGGSTEAF
TRBV5-1 ASSIASISTDTQY
TRBV15 ATSRDQGAYEQY
TRBV6-4 ASRSGTGGHEQY
TRBV28 ASSLLDLNTEAF
TRBV7-2 ASSLVRRRGSTDTQY
TRBV9 ASSVAATSVVGEQY
TRBV5-1 ASSLGGTGEETQY
TRBV27 ASSGRTSNYGYT
TRBV27 ASSLYPGLASGNTIY
TRBV7-8 ASSTRQGAGGNTIY
TRBV4-1 ASSHQPDRANGRLNIQY
TRBV19 ASSPPGRLVAEQF